These 30 T cell receptor beta chains were all obtained from the same sample, sequenced in a study of cytomegalovirus exposure and HLA in healthy donors. The PCR ran on 60 Vbeta and 13 Jbeta primers. Sequenced by immunoSEQ multiplex PCR; TCRdb stores in-frame clones only, minus some. Of about 140,000 clones in the sample, over 60% were seen once. Sequenced: PBMCs. These receptors were collected from a woman between 50 and 59 years old in good health and CMV-seronegative.

The chain is built from TRBV6-5 and TRBJ2-7, with 12 bases matching TRBD1. V dropped 4 bases and J dropped 6; count of bases not matched to a gene: 7. This CDR3 contains 15 residues. Germline CDR1 is MNHEY and CDR2 is SVGAGI. CDR3 amino acids: CASSSTGQGASEQYF. The CDR3 DNA is TGTGCCAGCAGTTCCACGGGACAGGGGGCGTCCGAGCAGTACTTC.

This clone was seen a handful of times. The gene calls are TRBV14 and TRBJ1-6; 7 bases match TRBD1. V lost 4 bases and J lost 3; bases outside the gene matches: 6. The CDR3 loop spans 16 amino acids. Germline V gives CDR1 SGHDN, CDR2 FVKESK. The CDR3 DNA sequence: TGTGCCAGCAGCCGCGGGACAGCCGTCTATAATTCACCCCTCCACTTT. Translating it yields CASSRGTAVYNSPLHF.

V gene TRBV5-1 combines with J gene TRBJ2-1, with 11 bases aligning to TRBD2. Germline V lookup: CDR1 SGHRS, CDR2 YFSETQ. V lost 0 bases to trimming and J lost 9 bases; unmatched junction nucleotides: 5. The CDR3 contains 15 residues. CDR3 bases: TGCGCCAGCAGCTTGGGACTAGCGGGGCAGGTTGAGCAGTTCTTC. It encodes CASSLGLAGQVEQFF.

V and J are TRBV7-9 and TRBJ2-3, with 7 nucleotides matching TRBD1. Trimming cost V 1 base and J 2 bases; bases outside gene matches: 6. CDR3 size: 16 residues. From germline, CDR1 is SEHNR and CDR2 FQNEAQ (reference sequence). CDR3 nucleotides: TGTGCCAGCAGCTTAGGCCGACAGGGATTCACAGATACGCAGTATTTT. Residues: CASSLGRQGFTDTQYF.

The rearrangement links TRBV7-9 to TRBJ1-6; possible D gene TRBD1, 5 bases. Trimming shortened V by 10 bases and J by 10 bases, and 14 bases separated the two germline ends. The CDR3 runs to 12 residues. The germline CDR1 and CDR2 sequences are SEHNR and FQNEAQ (reference sequence). CDR3 in DNA: TGTGCCACCTCGGTGGGGGGGTCACCCCTCCACTTT. Protein: CATSVGGSPLHF.

The chain joins TRBV19 to TRBJ1-4, with D perhaps matching TRBD1 (5 bases). V was shortened by 1 base and J by 12 bases, with 12 bases between the two germline ends. The CDR3 sequence is 13 residues long. Germline assignment: CDR1 LNHDA and CDR2 SQIVND (reference sequence). CDR3 loop: CASSIVPRAELFF. CDR3 nucleotides: TGTGCCAGTAGTATAGTTCCCAGGGCCGAACTGTTTTTT.

This clone was seen only once. V gene TRBV19 combines with J gene TRBJ2-3; D gene ambiguous. The CDR3 is made up of 14 amino acids. Germline-derived CDR1 and CDR2 are LNHDA and SQIVND (reference sequence). V was cut by 5 bases and J by 1 base, with 10 bases left in between. CDR3 sequence: CASSALMGTDTQYF. The CDR3 DNA follows: TGTGCCAGTAGTGCCCTAATGGGCACAGATACGCAGTATTTT.

The CDR3 DNA follows: TGCGCCAGCAGCCTTGGGACTAGCGGGGGGGACTACAATGAGCAGTTCTTC. Its protein product is CASSLGTSGGDYNEQFF. The J gene is TRBJ2-1, the V gene TRBV5-1; 16 bases align to TRBD2. The CDR3 spans 17 residues. Losses at the gene ends were 4 bases for V and 3 bases for J; bases not matched to a gene: 4. Germline V lookup: CDR1 SGHRS, CDR2 YFSETQ.

This chain joins TRBV7-2 and TRBJ1-2; 10 nucleotides align to TRBD1. The CDR3 totals 15 residues. The junction had 4 bases not matched to a gene; V was cut back by 0 bases and J by 6 bases. Per the germline V gene, CDR1 is SGHTA and CDR2 is FQGNSA. As DNA, the CDR3 is TGTGCCAGCAGCTTAGCCGGGGACAGGGGAAATGGCTACACCTTC. Protein: CASSLAGDRGNGYTF.

V and J are TRBV4-1 and TRBJ2-1; D remains unclear. Trimming removed 4 bases at V and 10 bases at J, with 14 bases between. The CDR3 runs 13 residues. Germline V lookup: CDR1 MGHRA, CDR2 YSYEKL. The CDR3 region is CASSLLTRVEQFF. CDR3 sequence (DNA): TGCGCCAGCAGCCTCCTGACCCGGGTGGAGCAGTTCTTC.

This chain uses TRBV9 with TRBJ2-3, with 7 bases aligning to TRBD2. The CDR3 contains 16 residues. Germline loops: CDR1 SGDLS, CDR2 YYNGEE. After removal of 3 bases from V and 3 bases from J, the junction contained 10 bases not matched to a gene. As DNA, the CDR3 is TGTGCCAGCAGCGGGAGCCGGGGGGAGTGGACAGATACGCAGTATTTT. Amino acids: CASSGSRGEWTDTQYF.

This clone was counted a single time. The chain uses TRBV7-9 and TRBJ1-5; TRBD1 matches 7 bases. With 5 bases clipped from V and 4 bases from J, the junction kept 8 bases outside the gene matches. Germline V CDR1 and CDR2: SEHNR, FQNEAQ (reference sequence). The CDR3 covers 15 residues. CDR3 DNA: TGTGCCAGCAGCGCCGGGACAGTAGATAATCAGCCCCAGCATTTT. Its protein is CASSAGTVDNQPQHF.

This chain links TRBV6-5 with TRBJ2-3; 10 bases agree with TRBD2. J gave up 10 bases and V 2 bases, and 6 bases lay outside the gene matches. CDR3 length: 14 amino acids. Germline CDR1 is MNHEY and CDR2 is SVGAGI. The CDR3 loop reads CASSYEAGGRAQYF. The CDR3 bases are TGTGCCAGCAGTTACGAAGCGGGGGGGAGGGCGCAGTATTTT.

V usage is TRBV6-5 and J usage is TRBJ2-7; D gene uncertain. The CDR3 is made up of 13 amino acids. Germline-derived CDR1 and CDR2 are MNHEY and SVGAGI. Trimming took off 0 bases at V and 2 bases at J, with 5 bases between the two ends. In nucleotides, the CDR3 is TGTGCCAGCAGTTACTCCGGTACCTACGAGCAGTACTTC. It codes for CASSYSGTYEQYF.

The chain carries TRBV9 and TRBJ2-2; 9 positions match TRBD1. This CDR3 has 15 amino acids. Germline V gene lookup returns CDR1 SGDLS and CDR2 YYNGEE. The ends lost 2 bases at V and 4 bases at J; junction bases unmatched: 3. Here the CDR3 reads CASSVGQGSTGELFF. For the CDR3, the DNA is TGTGCCAGCAGCGTTGGACAGGGGTCCACCGGGGAGCTGTTTTTT. The whole variable domain, remainder taken from reference TRBV9 and TRBJ2-2, is DSGVTQTPKHLITATGQRVTLRCSPRSGDLSVYWYQQSLDQGLQFLIQYYNGEERAKGNILERFSAQQFPDLHSELNLSSLELGDSALYFCASSVGQGSTGELFFGEGSRLTVL.

This chain joins TRBV2 and TRBJ2-2; D perhaps matches TRBD1 (6 bases). Germline loops: CDR1 SNHLY, CDR2 FYNNEI. The CDR3 loop spans 13 amino acids. V gave up 3 bases and J gave up 7 bases, with 9 bases separating them. This CDR3 is CASSDEGGGELFF. The CDR3 DNA reads TGTGCCAGCAGTGACGAAGGGGGCGGGGAGCTGTTTTTT.

The chain links TRBV28 to TRBJ1-5, with a weak D call TRBD1 (6 bases). CDR3 length: 15 residues. The ends were cut back, 3 bases at V and 4 bases at J, with 13 bases in the middle. In germline, CDR1 is MDHEN, CDR2 SYDVKM. In DNA, the CDR3 is TGTGCCAGCAGTTTCGGACAGAAACTAAATCAGCCCCAGCATTTT. As protein: CASSFGQKLNQPQHF.

The rearrangement joins TRBV9 to TRBJ1-6; unclear D gene. Between the trimmed V and J ends, which lost 0 bases and 0 bases, there was a span of 10 bases. Germline assignment: CDR1 SGDLS and CDR2 YYNGEE. CDR3 length: 17 residues. The CDR3 spells CASSVEGDSSYNSPLHF. In DNA, the CDR3 is TGTGCCAGCAGCGTAGAAGGAGATAGCTCCTATAATTCACCCCTCCACTTT.

The chain combines TRBV19 with TRBJ1-2; D is unclear. The germline V gene has CDR1 LNHDA and CDR2 SQIVND (reference sequence). V was clipped by 3 bases and J by 5 bases, with 13 bases between them. The CDR3 length is 14 residues. CDR3 bases: TGTGCCAGTAGTATTCAGGCAGACCGTTATGGCTACACCTTC. Translated, it gives CASSIQADRYGYTF.

CDR3 sequence reads: CASSLVQGDNSPLHF. CDR3 nucleotides: TGCGCCAGCAGCTTGGTGCAGGGGGATAATTCACCCCTCCACTTT. The J gene is TRBJ1-6, the V gene TRBV5-1, with TRBD1 matching over 7 bases. The CDR3 is made up of 15 amino acids. Germline values: CDR1 SGHRS, CDR2 YFSETQ. V lost 0 bases to trimming and J lost 5 bases; unmatched junction nucleotides: 2.

V usage is TRBV5-6 and J usage is TRBJ1-3; D gene uncertain. The germline CDR1 and CDR2 sequences are SGHDT and YYEEEE. The ends were cut back, 4 bases at V and 5 bases at J, with 10 bases in the middle. The CDR3 is 13 residues long. Here the CDR3 DNA reads TGTGCCAGCAGCCCGGGAACGAGAAACACCATATATTTT. Its protein product is CASSPGTRNTIYF.

This clone was counted at least ten times. The chain joins TRBV4-3 to TRBJ2-7; D may be TRBD1 (5 bases). V shed 2 bases and J shed 6 bases, with 20 bases lying between them. The CDR3 sequence is 16 residues long. Germline V gene data show CDR1 as LGHNA and CDR2 as YSLEER. The CDR3 DNA reads TGCGCCAGCAGCCAACTTTCAGGGTCAGAAGGTGGCGAGCAGTACTTC. Translation gives CASSQLSGSEGGEQYF.

This chain's CDR3 is CASSLVTGRDQAFF. CDR3 in DNA: TGCGCCAGCAGCTTGGTGACAGGGCGCGACCAAGCTTTCTTT. The gene calls are TRBV5-1 and TRBJ1-1, with TRBD1 matching 7 bases. The CDR3 runs to 14 residues. With V trimmed by 0 bases and J by 9 bases, 8 bases remained unmatched. Germline CDR1 and CDR2: SGHRS and YFSETQ.

This clone was counted between two and nine times. This chain joins TRBV5-1 and TRBJ1-1, with no clear D. In germline, CDR1 is SGHRS, CDR2 YFSETQ. The CDR3 spans 14 residues. V gave up 2 bases and J gave up 4 bases, with 12 bases separating them. The CDR3 DNA reads as TGCGCCAGCAGCTTTCGGGAAGACTTCACTGAAGCTTTCTTT. This codes for CASSFREDFTEAFF.

This clone has more than one count but fewer than ten. The genes are TRBV6-1 and TRBJ2-7, with TRBD2 identical over 7 bases. The V segment lost 0 bases and the J segment 6 bases; nucleotides outside the gene matches: 8. Germline CDR1 MNHNS, CDR2 SASEGT. The CDR3 totals 15 residues. The CDR3 spells CASSEARLADVEQYF. The CDR3 DNA sequence: TGTGCCAGCAGTGAAGCGCGGCTAGCGGACGTCGAGCAGTACTTC.

The chain carries TRBV4-3 and TRBJ2-2; 7 nucleotides agree with TRBD1. V shed 2 bases and J 3 bases; nucleotides not matched to a gene: 9. Germline CDR1 LGHNA, CDR2 YSLEER. This CDR3 contains 17 residues. For the CDR3, the DNA is TGCGCCAGCAGCCAACTGAACAGGGGTTTCGACACCGGGGAGCTGTTTTTT. This gives the protein CASSQLNRGFDTGELFF.

This chain connects TRBV5-6 to TRBJ2-3, with 8 bases identical to TRBD1. The junction had 7 bases not matched to a gene; V was cut back by 5 bases and J by 2 bases. The CDR3 contains 15 residues. From germline, CDR1 is SGHDT and CDR2 YYEEEE. This chain's CDR3 is CASSEPGQATDTQYF. In DNA form, the CDR3 reads TGTGCCAGCAGTGAGCCGGGACAGGCCACAGATACGCAGTATTTT.

The chain is built from TRBV7-8 and TRBJ1-2; TRBD1 might be the D (5 bases). The CDR3 has 12 residues. Germline values: CDR1 SGHVS, CDR2 FQNEAQ. V was cut by 5 bases and J by 8 bases, with 12 bases left in between. For the CDR3, the DNA is TGTGCCAGCAGCCTGGGGGGAAACGGCTACACCTTC. Protein sequence: CASSLGGNGYTF.

The chain combines TRBV30 with TRBJ1-6, with 12 nucleotides matching TRBD1. CDR3 length: 15 residues. Germline V gene data show CDR1 as GTSNPN and CDR2 as SVGIG (reference sequence). V was pared by 2 bases and J by 8 bases, with 4 bases of the junction left unmatched. CDR3 DNA sequence: TGTGCCTGGAGTACCGGGACAGGGGGCTATTCACCCCTCCACTTT. This translates into CAWSTGTGGYSPLHF. The complete variable domain, with remaining parts taken from reference TRBV30 and TRBJ1-6, reads SQTIHQWPATLVQPVGSPLSLECTVEGTSNPNLYWYRQAAGRGLQLLFYSVGIGQISSEVPQNLSASRPQDRQFILSSKKLLLSDSGFYLCAWSTGTGGYSPLHFGNGTRLTVT.

This clone was detected only a few times. V and J are TRBV12-5 and TRBJ1-5; D is possibly TRBD1 (6 bases). CDR3 size: 17 residues. Germline V gene data show CDR1 as LGHNT and CDR2 as FRNRAP. The V end was cut by 3 bases, the J end by 2 bases, with 17 bases between. The CDR3 bases are TGTGCTAGTGGTTTAGAATTACAGGGAATCGGCAATCAGCCCCAGCATTTT. As protein: CASGLELQGIGNQPQHF.